Below are 27 T cell receptor beta chains sequenced from a single sample in a study of liver allograft versus peripheral blood T cells. Turning to the study itself: Recipients' peripheral blood served as the comparator for T cell receptor repertoires in transplanted livers.

TCRdb analysed the reads with MiXCR anew, one entry per CDR3 protein. The data contain roughly 3,900 distinct CDR3 sequences, 20% to 25% of them singletons. The receptors come from a human patient who had a liver transplant. Some of the T cells might come from the graft donor.

By its share, this clonotype is medium-sized (0.01 to 0.1%). The chain couples TRBV6-5 to TRBJ2-7; D not resolved. V shed 0 bases and J shed 5 bases, with 14 bases lying between them. The CDR3 is 15 residues long. The germline V gene encodes CDR1 MNHEY and CDR2 SVGAGI. The CDR3 spells CASSYSWATRHEQYF. As DNA, the CDR3 is TGTGCCAGCAGTTACTCTTGGGCGACCCGGCACGAGCAGTACTTC.

By sample fraction, this clonotype is medium-sized. The chain carries TRBV7-9 and TRBJ1-4; no reliable D call. This CDR3 has 14 amino acids. The germline V gene has CDR1 SEHNR and CDR2 FQNEAQ (reference sequence). The V end was cut by 2 bases, the J end by 0 bases, with 4 bases between. CDR3 loop: CASSLFTTNEKLFF. The DNA for the CDR3 is TGTGCCAGCAGCTTATTTACAACTAATGAAAAACTGTTTTTT. Based on the CDR3 plus reference TRBV7-9 and TRBJ1-4, the full variable domain is DTGVSQNPRHKITKRGQNVTFRCDPISEHNRLYWYRQTLGQGPEFLTYFQNEAQLEKSRLLSDRFSAERPKGSFSTLEIQRTEQGDSAMYLCASSLFTTNEKLFFGSGTQLSVL.

In DNA, the CDR3 is TGTGCCAGCAGCCGCCGGTCGCGGAGTTGGGAGCAGTTCTTC. It yields the protein CASSRRSRSWEQFF. The chain carries TRBV7-9 and TRBJ2-1; D call uncertain. This CDR3 comprises 14 residues. Trimming shortened V by 5 bases and J by 10 bases, and 18 bases separated the two germline ends. Germline lookup yields CDR1 SEHNR and CDR2 FQNEAQ (reference sequence).

By sample fraction, this clonotype is medium-sized. This chain uses TRBV12-5 with TRBJ2-4; the D gene is possibly TRBD1 (5 bases). The germline V gene has CDR1 LGHNT and CDR2 FRNRAP. The CDR3 consists of 14 residues. The ends were cut back, 7 bases at V and 7 bases at J, with 17 bases in the middle. The CDR3: CASAPGSTVNIQYF. The DNA for the CDR3 is TGTGCTAGTGCCCCCGGGTCGACAGTTAACATTCAGTACTTC.

Judged by abundance, this clonotype is medium-sized. This CDR3 is CASSADSSGNTIYF. DNA for the CDR3: TGTGCCAGCAGCGCCGACAGCTCTGGAAACACCATATATTTT. V is TRBV2 and J is TRBJ1-3; TRBD1 is a possible D gene (5 bases). V was trimmed by 6 bases and J by 0 bases, leaving 9 bases between them. The germline V gene encodes CDR1 SNHLY and CDR2 FYNNEI. This CDR3 is 14 amino acids long.

This clonotype is labeled medium-sized. The CDR3 nucleotides read TGCAGTGCTGTTAAACCTTCACAGAATCAGCCCCAGCATTTT. It specifies CSAVKPSQNQPQHF. V usage is TRBV20-1 and J usage is TRBJ1-5; D gene unclear. CDR1 is DFQATT, CDR2 SNEGSKA, per germline (reference sequence). Between the trimmed V and J ends, which lost 5 bases and 4 bases, there was a span of 15 bases. CDR3 length: 14 amino acids.

This clonotype was observed a handful of times. The chain has TRBV7-2 and TRBJ1-2; D call uncertain. This CDR3 has 15 amino acids. The V gene's germline CDR1 is SGHTA and CDR2 FQGNSA. Trimming removed 2 bases at V and 8 bases at J, with 18 bases between. CDR3 bases: TGTGCCAGCAGCTTAATCCGGCAGCGTGTAGAAGGCTACACCTTC. This sequence encodes CASSLIRQRVEGYTF.

This clonotype counts as medium-sized. This chain connects TRBV27 to TRBJ2-1; TRBD2 agrees at 8 bases. CDR1 MNHEY and CDR2 SMNVEV come from the germline V gene (reference sequence). The CDR3 contains 15 residues. V trimming: 8 bases; J trimming: 4 bases; junction bases outside the gene matches: 10. CDR3 DNA: TGTGCCAGCCGGGGGGGCCCCCATCGATACAATGAGCAGTTCTTC. The encoded protein is CASRGGPHRYNEQFF.

Within the sample, this clonotype is medium-sized (0.01 to 0.1%). V is TRBV20-1 and J is TRBJ1-5; D perhaps matches TRBD1 (5 bases). The CDR3 has 15 amino acids. V was trimmed by 5 bases and J by 3 bases, leaving 17 bases between them. Germline V gives CDR1 DFQATT, CDR2 SNEGSKA (reference sequence). The CDR3 DNA reads as TGCAGTGCTCCTCGATGCCGGGACGTCAATCAGCCCCAGCATTTT. This sequence encodes CSAPRCRDVNQPQHF.

In this sample, this clonotype is medium-sized. The chain links TRBV18 to TRBJ2-3; D is ambiguous. The CDR3 length is 14 residues. With 1 base removed from V and 5 bases from J, the gap between germline ends came to 10 bases. The germline V gene encodes CDR1 KGHSH and CDR2 LQKENI. The CDR3 loop is CASSPRGQRDTQYF. The CDR3 nucleotides read TGTGCCAGCTCACCACGGGGTCAAAGAGATACGCAGTATTTT.

J is TRBJ1-1 and V is TRBV18; no definite D call. Looked up from germline, CDR1 is KGHSH and CDR2 is LQKENI. Trimming removed 3 bases from V and 0 bases from J, with 8 bases in between. This CDR3 has 14 residues. CDR3 in amino acids: CASSPEGLNTEAFF. The CDR3 nucleotides are TGTGCCAGCTCACCGGAAGGATTGAACACTGAAGCTTTCTTT.

The V call is TRBV2, the J call TRBJ2-7, with D hard to call. The V gene lost 6 bases and the J gene lost 5 bases, with 14 bases spanning the gap. CDR1 and CDR2 from the germline V gene are SNHLY and FYNNEI. The CDR3 has 13 amino acids. The CDR3 DNA is TGTGCCAGCAGCCGCGAGGTCGACCACGAGCAGTACTTC. This gives the protein CASSREVDHEQYF.

This clonotype is medium-sized. The chain combines TRBV2 with TRBJ2-1; D unclear. Germline assignment: CDR1 SNHLY and CDR2 FYNNEI. This CDR3 spans 13 amino acids. The V gene lost 5 bases and the J gene lost 3 bases, with 8 bases spanning the gap. In DNA form, the CDR3 reads TGTGCCAGCAGTCAGGAGAGCTACAATGAGCAGTTCTTC. Translating gives CASSQESYNEQFF.

This clonotype is medium-sized within its sample. The chain joins TRBV7-9 to TRBJ1-2, with D unresolved. V lost 7 bases and J lost 4, with 16 bases in between. Germline CDR1 is SEHNR and CDR2 is FQNEAQ (reference sequence). This CDR3 spans 14 amino acids. As DNA, the CDR3 is TGTGCCAGCACCCAAGGTTCCGGCCCCTATGGCTACACCTTC. It yields the protein CASTQGSGPYGYTF. Variable domain in full (rest from reference TRBV7-9 and TRBJ1-2): DTGVSQNPRHKITKRGQNVTFRCDPISEHNRLYWYRQTLGQGPEFLTYFQNEAQLEKSRLLSDRFSAERPKGSFSTLEIQRTEQGDSAMYLCASTQGSGPYGYTFGSGTRLTVV.

The chain recombines TRBV20-1 with TRBJ2-7; TRBD1 agrees at 8 bases. Unmatched junction bases numbered 8, after V lost 2 bases and J lost 5 bases. The CDR3 contains 14 residues. Germline CDR1 reads DFQATT; CDR2 reads SNEGSKA (reference sequence). For the CDR3, the DNA is TGCAGTGCTAGAACCCCGCAGGGGGCCAACGAGCAGTACTTC. Its protein is CSARTPQGANEQYF.

This clonotype was counted many times. V is TRBV6-1 and J is TRBJ1-1, with 7 positions matching TRBD1. The CDR3 is 13 amino acids. V shed 6 bases and J 4 bases; nucleotides not matched to a gene: 5. CDR1 MNHNS and CDR2 SASEGT come from the germline V gene. In DNA, the CDR3 is TGTGCCAGCAGCAGACAGGGTTTCACTGAAGCTTTCTTT. Protein sequence: CASSRQGFTEAFF.

The rearrangement joins TRBV6-5 to TRBJ1-1; tentative D call: TRBD1 (5 bases). Trimming took 4 bases from V and 4 from J, leaving 7 bases between them. The CDR3 spans 12 residues. CDR1 and CDR2 from the germline V gene are MNHEY and SVGAGI. DNA for the CDR3: TGTGCCAGCAGTTTCGGGGGCACTGAAGCTTTCTTT. It codes for CASSFGGTEAFF.

Notes on this clonotype: This sequence may be a read error, since a much larger clone differs from it by one base. J is TRBJ2-1 and V is TRBV7-2; D call uncertain. The CDR3 extends over 15 amino acids. V lost 5 bases and J 0 bases, leaving 11 bases between the germline ends. CDR1 and CDR2 (germline): SGHTA, FQGNSA. CDR3 residues: CASSTARVSYNEQFF. The CDR3 DNA sequence: TGTGCCAGCAGCACGGCAAGGGTCTCCTACAATGAGCAGTTCTTC.

This clonotype is classed as medium-sized (0.01 to 0.1%). The chain links TRBV20-1 to TRBJ2-7, with 8 bases matching TRBD2. Germline-derived CDR1 and CDR2 are DFQATT and SNEGSKA (reference sequence). Unmatched junction bases numbered 4, after V lost 3 bases and J lost 0 bases. This CDR3 is 14 amino acids long. The CDR3 region is CSARSGGSSYEQYF. CDR3 coding DNA: TGCAGTGCTAGGTCGGGAGGGAGCTCCTACGAGCAGTACTTC.

The sample holds a few counts of this clonotype. This chain links TRBV5-6 with TRBJ2-3, with D hard to call. Germline CDR1 reads SGHDT; CDR2 reads YYEEEE. This CDR3 has 12 residues. The V end was cut by 0 bases, the J end by 8 bases, with 7 bases between. The CDR3 region has the DNA TGTGCCAGCAGCTTGGTAGGCCTTACGCAGTATTTT. Translation: CASSLVGLTQYF.

This chain links TRBV2 with TRBJ1-5, with D unresolved. Germline V gives CDR1 SNHLY, CDR2 FYNNEI. The ends were cut back, 4 bases at V and 6 bases at J, with 10 bases in the middle. The CDR3 length is 13 residues. CDR3 loop: CASSGTLIQPQHF. DNA for the CDR3: TGTGCCAGCAGTGGAACACTGATTCAGCCCCAGCATTTT. Full variable domain (rest looked up from reference TRBV2 and TRBJ1-5): EPEVTQTPSHQVTQMGQEVILRCVPISNHLYFYWYRQILGQKVEFLVSFYNNEISEKSEIFDDQFSVERPDGSNFTLKIRSTKLEDSAMYFCASSGTLIQPQHFGDGTRLSIL.

This clonotype is termed medium-sized. The V gene is TRBV11-2, the J gene TRBJ2-7; 10 bases fit TRBD2. This CDR3 has 16 amino acids. Trimming removed 3 bases from V and 2 bases from J; junction bases left unmatched: 7. CDR1 SGHAT and CDR2 FQNNGV come from the germline V gene. CDR3 region: CASSFRTSGKPYEQYF. CDR3 nucleotide sequence: TGTGCCAGCAGCTTTCGGACTAGCGGCAAGCCCTACGAGCAGTACTTC. Full variable domain (remainder filled in from reference TRBV11-2 and TRBJ2-7): EAGVAQSPRYKIIEKRQSVAFWCNPISGHATLYWYQQILGQGPKLLIQFQNNGVVDDSQLPKDRFSAERLKGVDSTLKIQPAKLEDSAVYLCASSFRTSGKPYEQYFGPGTRLTVT.

As regards this clonotype: Possible read error: a much larger clone is one base away. The chain joins TRBV7-9 to TRBJ1-1; 7 nucleotides align to TRBD1. Germline V gives CDR1 SEHNR, CDR2 FQNEAQ (reference sequence). The CDR3 is 17 residues long. With V trimmed by 1 base and J by 1 base, 9 bases remained unmatched. In nucleotides, the CDR3 is TGTGCCAGCAGCTTAGGATATAGGGGGCACACGAACACTGAAGCTTTCTTT. Its translation: CASSLGYRGHTNTEAFF.

This clonotype is large in the sample. This chain uses TRBV10-3 with TRBJ2-1; possible D gene TRBD1, 6 bases. The germline gives CDR1 ENHRY, CDR2 SYGVKD. V dropped 11 bases and J dropped 1 base, with 15 bases sitting between them. The CDR3 spans 14 residues. In nucleotides, the CDR3 is TGTGCCTGCACCCCTGGACAGTCCTACAATGAGCAGTTCTTC. Its protein product is CACTPGQSYNEQFF.

Relative to its sample, this clonotype is medium-sized. The chain couples TRBV18 to TRBJ2-1; 10 nucleotides line up with TRBD1. J was trimmed by 1 base and V by 3 bases; bases with no gene match: 0. Germline CDR1 is KGHSH and CDR2 is LQKENI. This CDR3 spans 15 amino acids. CDR3 sequence (DNA): TGTGCCAGCTCACCGGGACAGGGGTCCTACAATGAGCAGTTCTTC. Translation: CASSPGQGSYNEQFF.

This clonotype counts as medium-sized. V usage is TRBV2 and J usage is TRBJ1-2; no reliable D call. The CDR3 runs to 14 residues. In germline, CDR1 is SNHLY, CDR2 FYNNEI. The V end was cut by 4 bases, the J end by 4 bases, with 13 bases between. The CDR3 nucleotides are TGTGCCAGCAGTGTAGGCCGTCGCCCCTATGGCTACACCTTC. Protein: CASSVGRRPYGYTF.

Comments on this clonotype: This may stem from a read error, because a much larger clone lies one nucleotide away. The chain combines TRBV20-1 with TRBJ2-7; D is undetermined. Germline lookup yields CDR1 DFQATT and CDR2 SNEGSKA (reference sequence). The V gene lost 4 bases and the J gene lost 8 bases, with 21 bases spanning the gap. This CDR3 has 14 residues. Here the CDR3 DNA reads TGCAGTGCTATTACCCAGGACCCCCTGGTGAAGCAGTACTTC. Amino acids: CSAITQDPLVKQYF.